This T cell receptor beta chain derives from a study of brain T cells in children with intractable seizures. V lost 0 bases to trimming and J lost 8 bases, with 14 bases between them. The length of the CDR3 is 14 residues. Germline CDR1 reads SGHTS; CDR2 reads YDEGEE. The data were produced by immunoSEQ multiplex PCR, yet TCRdb's version contains in-frame clones alone and is incomplete. The sample carries approximately 330,000 clones, about 94% recorded once. Time point described: blood from clinic visit 5 months post-surgery; TSC patient then seizure free. Sequencing was limited to surgery cases with top T cell transcript signatures in brain tissue. Before surgery, patients took at least one anti-epileptic drug.

The specimen was peripheral blood, collected roughly 5 months after surgery. The clonotype comes from a boy younger than two with tuberous sclerosis and intractable seizures. This chain connects TRBV5-8 to TRBJ1-1; no clear D gene. CDR3 sequence: CASSLAPPGYEAFF. Here the CDR3 DNA reads TGTGCCAGCAGCTTGGCCCCGCCGGGTTACGAAGCTTTCTTT.